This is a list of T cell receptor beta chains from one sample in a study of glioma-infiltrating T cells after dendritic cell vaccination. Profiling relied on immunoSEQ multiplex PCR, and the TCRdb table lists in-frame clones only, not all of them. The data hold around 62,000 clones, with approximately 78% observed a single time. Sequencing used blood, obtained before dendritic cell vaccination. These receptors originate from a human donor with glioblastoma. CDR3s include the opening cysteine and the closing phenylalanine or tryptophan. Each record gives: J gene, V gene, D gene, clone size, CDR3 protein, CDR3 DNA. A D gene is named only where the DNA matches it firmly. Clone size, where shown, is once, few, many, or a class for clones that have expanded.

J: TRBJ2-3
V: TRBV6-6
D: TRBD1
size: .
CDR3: CASSLSDRRSTDTQYF
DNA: TGTGCCAGCAGCCTTTCGGACAGGAGAAGCACAGATACGCAGTATTTT

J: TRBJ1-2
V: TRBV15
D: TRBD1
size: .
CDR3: CATSRYRGSDYGYTF
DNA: TGTGCCACCAGCAGGTACAGGGGTTCGGACTATGGCTACACCTTC

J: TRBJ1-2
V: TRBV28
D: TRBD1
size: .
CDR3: CASSTGGPGYTF
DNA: TGTGCCAGCAGTACAGGGGGCCCTGGCTACACCTTC

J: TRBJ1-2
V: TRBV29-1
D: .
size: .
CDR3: CSLGGDLYGYTF
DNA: TGCAGCCTGGGGGGGGACCTCTATGGCTACACCTTC

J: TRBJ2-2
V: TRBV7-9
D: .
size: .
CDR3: CASSLTPTRGHSNTGELFF
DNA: TGTGCCAGCAGCTTAACACCTACGAGGGGACACTCGAACACCGGGGAGCTGTTTTTT

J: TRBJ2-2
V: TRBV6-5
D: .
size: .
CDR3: CASSYSGGTGELFF
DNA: TGTGCCAGCAGTTACTCGGGGGGCACCGGGGAGCTGTTTTTT

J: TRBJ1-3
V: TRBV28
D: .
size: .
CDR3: CASSPQGLGNTIYF
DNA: TGTGCCAGCAGCCCACAGGGCTTGGGAAACACCATATATTTT

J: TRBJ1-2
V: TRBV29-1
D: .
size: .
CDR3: CSVGVGPNYGYTF
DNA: TGCAGCGTGGGAGTTGGTCCCAACTATGGCTACACCTTC

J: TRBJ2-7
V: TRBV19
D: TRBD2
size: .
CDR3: CASSVASGSYEQYF
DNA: TGTGCCAGTAGTGTGGCTAGCGGATCCTACGAGCAGTACTTC

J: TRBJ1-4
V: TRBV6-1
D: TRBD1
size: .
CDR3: CASSSTGVNEKLFF
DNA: TGTGCCAGCAGTTCCACAGGGGTGAATGAAAAACTGTTTTTT

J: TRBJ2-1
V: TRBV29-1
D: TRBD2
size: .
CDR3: CSVRTSGGRPYNEQFF
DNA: TGCAGCGTCCGTACGAGCGGGGGGCGACCTTACAATGAGCAGTTCTTC

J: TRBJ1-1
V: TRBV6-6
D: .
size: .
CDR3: CASSKTANTEAFF
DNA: TGTGCCAGCAGTAAGACAGCCAACACTGAAGCTTTCTTT

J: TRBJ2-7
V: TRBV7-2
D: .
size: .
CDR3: CASSFAGGSYEQYF
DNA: TGTGCCAGCAGCTTCGCCGGGGGCTCCTACGAGCAGTACTTC

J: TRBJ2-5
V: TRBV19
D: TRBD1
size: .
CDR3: CASSRALAWTGGETQYF
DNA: TGTGCCAGTAGTCGCGCCCTCGCCTGGACAGGGGGAGAGACCCAGTACTTC

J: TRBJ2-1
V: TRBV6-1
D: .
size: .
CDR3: CASSVISPGLGGHEQFF
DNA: TGTGCCAGCAGTGTGATCTCCCCGGGACTAGGGGGCCATGAGCAGTTCTTC

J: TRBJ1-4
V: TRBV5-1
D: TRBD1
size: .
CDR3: CASSSPGQGSGRREKLFF
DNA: TGCGCCAGCAGCTCCCCGGGACAGGGGTCAGGAAGACGGGAAAAACTGTTTTTT

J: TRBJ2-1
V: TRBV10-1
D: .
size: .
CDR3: CASMGSPTSWDEQFF
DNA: TGCGCCAGCATGGGGAGTCCTACATCCTGGGATGAGCAGTTCTTC

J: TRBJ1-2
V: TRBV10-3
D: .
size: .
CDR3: CAISESGLAANGANYGYTF
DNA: TGTGCCATCAGTGAGTCAGGTCTTGCAGCAAACGGAGCTAACTATGGCTACACCTTC

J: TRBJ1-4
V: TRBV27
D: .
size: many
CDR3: CASSLSGGAGEKLFF
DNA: TGTGCCAGCAGTTTATCAGGGGGGGCAGGGGAAAAACTGTTTTTT

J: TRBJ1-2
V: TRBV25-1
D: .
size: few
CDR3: CASSESARPGYTF
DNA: TGTGCCAGCAGTGAATCTGCCAGGCCGGGCTACACCTTC

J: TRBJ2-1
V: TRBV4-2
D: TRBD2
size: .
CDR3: CASSLLAGGPDNEQFF
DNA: TGTGCCAGCAGTCTACTAGCGGGGGGGCCGGACAATGAGCAGTTCTTC

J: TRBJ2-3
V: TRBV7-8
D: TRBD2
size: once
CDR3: CASSSYSGGRTDTQYF
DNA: TGTGCCAGCAGCTCCTATAGCGGGGGCCGCACAGATACGCAGTATTTT

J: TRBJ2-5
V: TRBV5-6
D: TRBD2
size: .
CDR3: CASSSTSGGRQETQYF
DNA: TGTGCCAGCAGCTCTACTAGCGGGGGGCGGCAAGAGACCCAGTACTTC

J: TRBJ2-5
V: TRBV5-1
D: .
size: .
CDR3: CASSLGTVGETQYF
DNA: TGTGCCAGCAGCTTGGGAACAGTTGGGGAGACCCAGTACTTC

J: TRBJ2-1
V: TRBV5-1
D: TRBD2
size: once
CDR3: CASSGGLAGGQINNEQFF
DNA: TGCGCCAGCAGCGGAGGACTAGCGGGGGGACAAATTAACAATGAGCAGTTCTTC

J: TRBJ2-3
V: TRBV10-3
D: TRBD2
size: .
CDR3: CAIRAWEGSTDTQYF
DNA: TGTGCCATCAGGGCCTGGGAGGGCAGCACAGATACGCAGTATTTT

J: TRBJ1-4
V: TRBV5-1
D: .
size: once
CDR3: CASSLRATNEKLFF
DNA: TGCGCCAGCAGCTTGCGGGCAACTAATGAAAAACTGTTTTTT

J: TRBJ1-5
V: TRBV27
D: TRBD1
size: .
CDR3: CASSPGTGVHQPQHF
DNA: TGTGCCAGCAGCCCCGGGACAGGGGTGCATCAGCCCCAGCATTTT

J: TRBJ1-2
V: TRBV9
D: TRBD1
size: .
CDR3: CASTRGQGIYGYTF
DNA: TGTGCCAGCACACGGGGACAGGGAATATATGGCTACACCTTC

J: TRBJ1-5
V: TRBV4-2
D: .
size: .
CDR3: CASSQDRNSNQPQHF
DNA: TGTGCCAGCAGCCAAGACAGAAATAGCAATCAGCCCCAGCATTTT

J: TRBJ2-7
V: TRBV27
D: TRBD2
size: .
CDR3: CASSPLRGLALAYEQYF
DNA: TGTGCCAGCAGCCCCTTGAGGGGACTAGCTTTAGCCTACGAGCAGTACTTC

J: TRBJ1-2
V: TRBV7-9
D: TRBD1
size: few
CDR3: CASSPRTGRGNGYTF
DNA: TGTGCCAGCAGCCCGCGGACAGGGAGGGGAAATGGCTACACCTTC

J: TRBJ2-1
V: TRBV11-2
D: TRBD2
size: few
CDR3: CASSFRAGGIREQFF
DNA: TGTGCCAGCAGCTTTAGGGCGGGGGGGATTCGTGAGCAGTTCTTC

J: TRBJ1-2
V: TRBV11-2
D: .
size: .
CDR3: CASTPDINYGYTF
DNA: TGTGCCAGCACCCCGGACATTAACTATGGCTACACCTTC

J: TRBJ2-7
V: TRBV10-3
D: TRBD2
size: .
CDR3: CAINPGLASYEQYF
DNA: TGTGCCATCAACCCGGGACTAGCCTCCTACGAGCAGTACTTC

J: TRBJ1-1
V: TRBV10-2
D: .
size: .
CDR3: CASSVQMNTEAFF
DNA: TGCGCCAGCAGTGTACAGATGAACACTGAAGCTTTCTTT

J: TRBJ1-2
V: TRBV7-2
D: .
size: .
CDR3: CASSLGADTIYGYTF
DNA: TGTGCCAGCAGCTTAGGGGCAGACACCATCTATGGCTACACCTTC

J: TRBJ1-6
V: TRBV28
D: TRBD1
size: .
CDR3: CASSDDRGTGNSPLHF
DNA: TGTGCCAGCAGTGATGACAGGGGGACGGGGAATTCACCCCTCCACTTT

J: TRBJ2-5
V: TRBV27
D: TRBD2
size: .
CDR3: CASSLSSRGGRETQYF
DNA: TGTGCCAGCAGTTTATCTTCGCGGGGGGGCCGTGAGACCCAGTACTTC

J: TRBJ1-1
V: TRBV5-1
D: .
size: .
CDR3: CASSFGAGMETEAFF
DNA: TGCGCCAGCAGCTTTGGGGCAGGGATGGAGACTGAAGCTTTCTTT

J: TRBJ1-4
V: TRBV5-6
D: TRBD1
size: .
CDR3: CASSLRGGTNEKLFF
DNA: TGTGCCAGCAGCTTAAGAGGGGGCACTAATGAAAAACTGTTTTTT

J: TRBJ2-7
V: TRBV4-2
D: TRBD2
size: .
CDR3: CASSRPPGGPCYEQYF
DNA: TGTGCCAGCAGCCGACCCCCGGGGGGGCCTTGTTACGAGCAGTACTTC

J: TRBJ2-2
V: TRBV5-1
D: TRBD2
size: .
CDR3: CASSLEGGGLTGELFF
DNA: TGCGCCAGCAGCCTGGAAGGCGGGGGGCTCACCGGGGAGCTGTTTTTT

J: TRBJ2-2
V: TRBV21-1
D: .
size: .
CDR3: CASSKIDRGRVRELFF
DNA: TGTGCCAGCAGCAAAATCGATAGGGGGCGGGTTCGGGAGCTGTTTTTT

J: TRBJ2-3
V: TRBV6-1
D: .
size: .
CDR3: CASSPLARLDTQYF
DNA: TGTGCCAGCAGTCCCCTAGCACGCCTAGATACGCAGTATTTT

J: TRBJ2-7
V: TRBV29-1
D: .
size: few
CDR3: CSVEDKFGASDYEQYF
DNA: TGCAGCGTTGAAGATAAGTTTGGGGCTAGTGACTACGAGCAGTACTTC

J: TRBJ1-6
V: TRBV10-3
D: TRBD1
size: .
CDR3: CAISEVTGTGRNSPLHF
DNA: TGTGCCATCAGTGAAGTCACGGGGACAGGGCGTAATTCACCCCTCCACTTT

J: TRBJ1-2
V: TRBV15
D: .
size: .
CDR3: CATSREGAGVLYGYTF
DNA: TGTGCCACCAGCAGAGAGGGGGCAGGAGTCCTCTATGGCTACACCTTC

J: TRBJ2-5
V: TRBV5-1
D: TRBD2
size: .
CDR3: CASSLDRGGQETQYF
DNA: TGCGCCAGCAGCTTGGATCGGGGGGGCCAAGAGACCCAGTACTTC

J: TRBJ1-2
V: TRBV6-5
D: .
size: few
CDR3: CASSYSIRANYGYTF
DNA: TGTGCCAGCAGTTACTCGATACGGGCTAACTATGGCTACACCTTC

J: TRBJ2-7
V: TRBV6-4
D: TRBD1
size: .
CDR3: CASSAGTGGSYEQYF
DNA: TGTGCCAGCAGTGCGGGGACAGGGGGCTCCTACGAGCAGTACTTC